Sequencing of this T cell receptor (beta chain) was carried out in a study of control samples from healthy donors and cancer patients. TCRdb's table, derived via immunoSEQ multiplex PCR, lists solely in-frame clones and lacks some. The sample has approximately 90,000 clones, more than 85% seen once. The V end was cut by 0 bases, the J end by 6 bases, with 10 bases between. Germline V lookup: CDR1 LGHDT, CDR2 YNNKEL (reference sequence). CDR3 length equals 14 residues. The origin of this receptor is a woman younger than 45 in good health. What was sequenced was blood. The chain recombines TRBV3-1 (or the pseudogene TRBV3-2) with TRBJ2-3; tentatively, D is TRBD1 (6 bases). CDR3 protein: CASSQDVGADTQYF. The CDR3 coding sequence is TGTGCCAGCAGCCAAGATGTGGGGGCGGATACGCAGTATTTT.